Listed here are 23 T cell receptor beta chains from one sample, sequenced in a study of identical twins. TCRdb itself ran the 5' RACE reads through MiXCR, one entry per CDR3 protein. This table has about 720,000 distinct CDR3 sequences, 8.5% to 9% appearing once. These data are also associated with another study on yellow fever vaccine responses in identical twins.

The sample was PBMCs. Every receptor here comes from a woman aged 18-35 years in good health.

This clonotype was seen more than once but under ten times. The chain joins TRBV5-1 to TRBJ2-2; D gene ambiguous. Germline V gene lookup returns CDR1 SGHRS and CDR2 YFSETQ. The V gene lost 4 bases and the J gene lost 6 bases, with 13 bases spanning the gap. CDR3 length: 14 amino acids. The CDR3 nucleotides read TGCGCCAGCAGCATAAGACCCACCCCCGGGGAGCTGTTTTTT. Translating gives CASSIRPTPGELFF.

This clonotype occurred many times. The J gene is TRBJ2-1, the V gene TRBV7-2, with D perhaps matching TRBD1 or TRBD2 (6 bases each). Looked up from germline, CDR1 is SGHTA and CDR2 is FQGNSA. Trimming took off 3 bases at V and 6 bases at J, with 12 bases between the two ends. The CDR3 covers 14 residues. This chain's CDR3 is CASSLSQGGNEQFF. In nucleotides, the CDR3 is TGTGCCAGCAGCTTGTCACAGGGAGGCAATGAGCAGTTCTTC. The entire variable domain, with the rest obtained from reference TRBV7-2 and TRBJ2-1, is as follows: GAGVSQSPSNKVTEKGKDVELRCDPISGHTALYWYRQSLGQGLEFLIYFQGNSAPDKSGLPSDRFSAERTGGSVSTLTIQRTQQEDSAVYLCASSLSQGGNEQFFGPGTRLTVL.

The chain carries TRBV3-1 and TRBJ2-7; 11 nucleotides match TRBD2. CDR3 size: 16 residues. Germline V gene lookup returns CDR1 LGHDT and CDR2 YNNKEL (reference sequence). V was clipped by 3 bases and J by 1 base; unmatched bases: 5. The CDR3 loop reads CASSQATSGESYEQYF. The CDR3 nucleotides read TGTGCCAGCAGCCAGGCGACTAGCGGGGAATCCTACGAGCAGTACTTC.

This clonotype was observed at least ten times. This chain connects TRBV12-3 or TRBV12-4 to TRBJ2-2; D possibly corresponds to TRBD2 (5 bases). This CDR3 has 15 residues. V lost 5 bases and J lost 0, with 10 bases in between. The CDR3 reads CASSQDSPNTGELFF. In DNA form, the CDR3 reads TGTGCCAGCAGTCAGGACTCCCCGAACACCGGGGAGCTGTTTTTT.

The sample holds many counts of this clonotype. The V call is TRBV24-1, the J call TRBJ2-1, with 7 bases lining up with TRBD1. The germline V gene has CDR1 KGHDR and CDR2 SFDVKD. Trimming took 4 bases from V and 8 from J; bases not matched to a gene: 10. The CDR3 is made up of 15 amino acids. For the CDR3, the DNA is TGTGCCACCAGTGACCCCGGGACAGCGTGGGATGAGCAGTTCTTC. Its translation is CATSDPGTAWDEQFF.

This clonotype was recorded a few times. The V gene is TRBV19, the J gene TRBJ2-2, with D tentatively TRBD1 (5 bases). Germline V gene data show CDR1 as LNHDA and CDR2 as SQIVND (reference sequence). CDR3 length: 15 residues. V lost 0 bases to trimming and J lost 3 bases, with 8 bases between them. CDR3 DNA: TGTGCCAGTAGTATAGAGTCCAGGGACACCGGGGAGCTGTTTTTT. Amino acids: CASSIESRDTGELFF.

The CDR3 protein is CASIPTGQMYPNTEAFF. The CDR3 DNA follows: TGTGCCAGTATCCCTACGGGACAAATGTACCCGAACACTGAAGCTTTCTTT. The rearrangement uses TRBV19 and TRBJ1-1, with D possibly being TRBD1 (6 bases). This CDR3 has 17 residues. In germline, CDR1 is LNHDA, CDR2 SQIVND (reference sequence). V was clipped by 7 bases and J by 1 base, with 22 bases between them.

This clonotype was observed many times. The rearrangement links TRBV7-3 to TRBJ2-5, with a tentative D call TRBD1 (5 bases). Germline V CDR1 and CDR2: SGHTA, FQGTGA. The CDR3 extends over 14 amino acids. The V end lost 2 bases, the J end lost 5 bases, and 12 bases lay between the germline ends. CDR3 nucleotide sequence: TGTGCCAGCAGCTTATATCCAGGGCTGGAGACCCAGTACTTC. Encoded protein: CASSLYPGLETQYF.

V usage is TRBV29-1 and J usage is TRBJ2-7; 16 bases align to TRBD2. V trimming: 0 bases; J trimming: 4 bases; junction bases outside the gene matches: 0. CDR3 length equals 15 residues. Germline V gene data show CDR1 as SQVTM and CDR2 as ANQGSEA. The CDR3 bases are TGCAGCGTTGAAGAGGGACTAGCGGGAGGGTACGAGCAGTACTTC. This translates into CSVEEGLAGGYEQYF.

There are a few counts of this clonotype. The V and J genes are TRBV28 and TRBJ2-2; maybe TRBD2 (6 bases). Trimming stripped 3 bases from V and 6 bases from J, with 14 bases between. Germline loops: CDR1 MDHEN, CDR2 SYDVKM. CDR3 length: 15 amino acids. The DNA of the CDR3 is TGTGCCAGCAGTTTTTCTAGCGTTCGAGCCGGGGAGCTGTTTTTT. It encodes CASSFSSVRAGELFF. The full variable domain, in which reference TRBV28 and TRBJ2-2 provide the parts outside the CDR3, is DVKVTQSSRYLVKRTGEKVFLECVQDMDHENMFWYRQDPGLGLRLIYFSYDVKMKEKGDIPEGYSVSREKKERFSLILESASTNQTSMYLCASSFSSVRAGELFFGEGSRLTVL.

The chain couples TRBV7-2 to TRBJ2-1, with 9 bases that match TRBD2. This CDR3 is built from 16 residues. CDR1 is SGHTA, CDR2 FQGNSA, per germline. V trimming: 5 bases; J trimming: 8 bases; junction bases outside the gene matches: 13. Here the CDR3 DNA reads TGTGCCAGCAGCCCGGGATGGGTAGCGGGAGTGGATGAGCAGTTCTTC. Translation: CASSPGWVAGVDEQFF.

This clonotype has a handful of counts. This chain links TRBV27 with TRBJ1-1, with D maybe TRBD1 (5 bases). Germline CDR1 reads MNHEY; CDR2 reads SMNVEV (reference sequence). This CDR3 is 15 amino acids long. With 7 bases removed from V and 1 base from J, the gap between germline ends came to 16 bases. In DNA form, the CDR3 reads TGTGCCAGCAAAGAGGAGGGGCGAGGGAACACTGAAGCTTTCTTT. Translation gives CASKEEGRGNTEAFF.

This clonotype occurred many times. The chain combines TRBV25-1 with TRBJ1-2, with 10 bases lining up with TRBD1. The germline V gene has CDR1 MGHDK and CDR2 SYGVNS. The trim removed 1 base at V and 4 bases at J, leaving 3 bases unmatched. The CDR3 covers 15 residues. CDR3 loop: CASSEWDRGTYGYTF. DNA for the CDR3: TGTGCCAGCAGTGAATGGGACAGGGGTACCTATGGCTACACCTTC.

This clonotype occurred a few times. This chain connects TRBV2 to TRBJ1-3; tentative D call: TRBD1 (5 bases). V was trimmed by 3 bases and J by 0 bases, leaving 12 bases between them. Germline V lookup: CDR1 SNHLY, CDR2 FYNNEI. The CDR3 extends over 16 amino acids. The CDR3 DNA follows: TGTGCCAGCAGTGAGATGGGGGAGAGCTCTGGAAACACCATATATTTT. This gives the protein CASSEMGESSGNTIYF.

The genes are TRBV27 and TRBJ2-7; 7 positions agree with TRBD2. V trimming: 1 base; J trimming: 0 bases; junction bases outside the gene matches: 3. There are 15 residues in the CDR3. Germline CDR1 MNHEY, CDR2 SMNVEV (reference sequence). The CDR3 region has the DNA TGTGCCAGCAGTTTATATGGGAGGGCCTCCTACGAGCAGTACTTC. Its protein is CASSLYGRASYEQYF.

There are many counts of this clonotype. This sequence joins TRBV7-3 and TRBJ2-1; D assignment may be TRBD1 or TRBD2 (5 bases each). The ends were cut back, 5 bases at V and 10 bases at J, with 15 bases in the middle. CDR3 size: 13 residues. Germline CDR1 is SGHTA and CDR2 is FQGTGA. In DNA form, the CDR3 reads TGTGCCAGCAGCCTTCCCCCTGGGGACGAGCAGTTCTTC. It codes for CASSLPPGDEQFF.

The chain joins TRBV29-1 to TRBJ1-2; 7 positions agree with TRBD1. V lost 7 bases, J lost 4 bases, and 6 bases stayed unmatched. Germline V lookup: CDR1 SQVTM, CDR2 ANQGSEA. The length of the CDR3 is 12 residues. CDR3 amino acids: CSAPRDSYGYTF. The CDR3 DNA follows: TGCAGCGCCCCCCGGGACAGCTATGGCTACACCTTC.

The genes are TRBV5-1 and TRBJ2-4; no clear D. V lost 0 bases to trimming and J lost 5 bases, with 15 bases between them. The CDR3 spans 16 residues. CDR1 is SGHRS, CDR2 YFSETQ, per germline. The CDR3 DNA sequence: TGCGCCAGCAGCTTGGGACTCTTAGGGTGGGAAAACATTCAGTACTTC. It translates to CASSLGLLGWENIQYF. The full variable domain, completed using reference TRBV5-1 and TRBJ2-4, is KAGVTQTPRYLIKTRGQQVTLSCSPISGHRSVSWYQQTPGQGLQFLFEYFSETQRNKGNFPGRFSGRQFSNSRSEMNVSTLELGDSALYLCASSLGLLGWENIQYFGAGTRLSVL.

This clonotype appeared a few times. This chain links TRBV29-1 with TRBJ2-3; maybe TRBD2 (6 bases). V was shortened by 1 base and J by 4 bases, with 9 bases between the two germline ends. This CDR3 spans 13 amino acids. Germline V gives CDR1 SQVTM, CDR2 ANQGSEA. CDR3 DNA: TGCAGCGTTGAAGTCGGGGGTGCAGATACGCAGTATTTT. Translation: CSVEVGGADTQYF.

This chain uses TRBV2 with TRBJ2-7, with TRBD1 matching over 10 bases. Germline-derived CDR1 and CDR2 are SNHLY and FYNNEI. V shed 10 bases and J 7 bases; nucleotides not matched to a gene: 7. CDR3 length equals 12 residues. In DNA, the CDR3 is TGTGCCACCCGGGACAGGGGCGAGGAGCAGTACTTC. Encoded protein: CATRDRGEEQYF.

This chain connects TRBV5-1 to TRBJ2-5; possible D gene TRBD2, 5 bases. CDR1 is SGHRS and CDR2 is YFSETQ in the germline V gene. This CDR3 contains 15 residues. Trimming took off 4 bases at V and 0 bases at J, with 13 bases between the two ends. The chain's CDR3 is CASSPGWRNQETQYF. The CDR3 coding sequence is TGCGCCAGCAGCCCCGGTTGGAGGAACCAAGAGACCCAGTACTTC. Looking up the rest from reference TRBV5-1 and TRBJ2-5 gives the full variable domain: KAGVTQTPRYLIKTRGQQVTLSCSPISGHRSVSWYQQTPGQGLQFLFEYFSETQRNKGNFPGRFSGRQFSNSRSEMNVSTLELGDSALYLCASSPGWRNQETQYFGPGTRLLVL.

The chain recombines TRBV18 with TRBJ1-6; 8 bases are shared with TRBD1. The V gene end was trimmed by 6 bases and the J gene end by 14 bases; junction bases not matched to a gene: 12. The CDR3 covers 14 residues. Germline values: CDR1 KGHSH, CDR2 LQKENI. The CDR3 bases are TGTGCCAGCTCCCCCGGGACAGGTGTTCCCACCCTCCACTTT. Translating gives CASSPGTGVPTLHF.

This clonotype was counted many times. The chain is built from TRBV7-9 and TRBJ2-7; 10 positions agree with TRBD1. Per the germline V gene, CDR1 is SEHNR and CDR2 is FQNEAQ (reference sequence). The CDR3 runs 15 residues. With V trimmed by 5 bases and J by 3 bases, 7 bases remained unmatched. CDR3 in amino acids: CASSPGRDRGYEQYF. Written as DNA, the CDR3 is TGTGCCAGCAGCCCCGGCCGGGACAGGGGCTACGAGCAGTACTTC.